These T cell receptor beta chains were read from a single sample in a study of T cell responses to AZD1222 COVID-19 vaccine. Some clones are missing from TCRdb's copy, which holds only in-frame ones; the method was immunoSEQ multiplex PCR. The sample lists 83,000 or so clones, about 88% seen once, with roughly 7.2% in the top ten. The sample was peripheral blood, taken 28 days after the second AZD1222 dose. These receptor sequences come from an adult who received the AZD1222 COVID-19 vaccine. The CDR3 runs from the conserved cysteine through the conserved F or W. A D gene is named only where the DNA matches it firmly. For some rows the clone size is stated as once, few or many, or as a class when expanded; others skip it.

d_call j_call clone_size v_call cdr3_nt cdr3_aa
- TRBJ2-7 - TRBV28 TGTGCCAGCAGCCTACTTGTTCCAATCTACGAGCAGTACTTC CASSLLVPIYEQYF
TRBD1 TRBJ1-2 once TRBV28 TGTGCCAGCAGTTCTCCCGGGACAGGGGTTAACTATGGCTACACCTTC CASSSPGTGVNYGYTF
TRBD1 TRBJ1-3 - TRBV18 TGTGCCAGCTCACCGCGAGGGACAGACTCTGGAAACACCATATATTTT CASSPRGTDSGNTIYF
- TRBJ2-7 - TRBV28 TGTGCCAGCAGTTTACCCGAGGACTTTTCCTCCTACGAGCAGTACTTC CASSLPEDFSSYEQYF
- TRBJ1-3 medium-sized TRBV7-9 TGTGCCAGCAGCTTAGAGAAGGGCTCTGGAAACACCATATATTTT CASSLEKGSGNTIYF
- TRBJ1-2 - TRBV4-2 TGTGCCAGCAGTCCCAGGGTGTACTATGGCTACACCTTC CASSPRVYYGYTF
TRBD1 TRBJ1-2 - TRBV20-1 TGCAGTGCTAGTCCCACAGGGGGCGCTGATGGCTACACCTTC CSASPTGGADGYTF
TRBD2 TRBJ2-1 once TRBV2 TGTGCCAGCAGGGAAACCGGGACTAGCAGGTCCTACAATGAGCAGTTCTTC CASRETGTSRSYNEQFF
- TRBJ1-6 - TRBV18 TGTGCCAGCTCATCCTACAGGGTAAATTCACCCCTCCACTTT CASSSYRVNSPLHF
- TRBJ2-3 - TRBV7-2 TGTGCCAGCAGAAAACCCGGGGGCGGTGCGGGGGATACGCAGTATTTT CASRKPGGGAGDTQYF
- TRBJ2-2 few TRBV7-2 TGTGCCAGCAGCCAGGAGCGGCTAGCGAACACCGGGGAGCTGTTTTTT CASSQERLANTGELFF
- TRBJ1-2 - TRBV5-1 TGCGCCAGCAGCTTAACGGGGGACAACTATGGCTACACCTTC CASSLTGDNYGYTF
- TRBJ2-1 - TRBV7-2 TGTGCCAGCAGCTTTAGTGGGGATGAGCAGTTCTTC CASSFSGDEQFF
- TRBJ1-2 once TRBV9 TGTGCCAGCATAACAAAGGGGATTAACTATGGCTACACCTTC CASITKGINYGYTF
- TRBJ2-1 - TRBV11-2 TGTGCCAGCAGTTTGACCTGGGACTCGATGTCTGAGCAGTTCTTC CASSLTWDSMSEQFF